Listed below are T cell receptor beta chains from one sample, sequenced in a study of chemoradiotherapy in HPV16-positive cancers. Generated by immunoSEQ multiplex PCR, the TCRdb table keeps only in-frame clones and is missing some. The sample holds around 15,000 clones, roughly 88% seen once. The specimen was blood, collected from a patient who underwent chemoradiotherapy. These TCRs come from a human donor with HPV-associated anogenital cancer. CDR3s include the opening cysteine and the closing phenylalanine or tryptophan. The order of the fields is V gene, clone size, D gene, J gene, CDR3 protein, CDR3 DNA. A D gene is named only where the DNA matches it firmly. The size of a clone is reported for some rows only, either as once, few or many, or as a class for expanded clones.

>TRBV27|.|TRBD2|TRBJ2-5
CASSLSSSGSETQYF
TGTGCCAGCAGTTTATCATCTAGCGGGAGCGAGACCCAGTACTTC
>TRBV28|.|.|TRBJ1-1
CASSPSLGGIATEAFF
TGTGCCAGCAGTCCCAGCTTGGGGGGTATAGCCACTGAAGCTTTCTTT
>TRBV10-3|once|TRBD2|TRBJ2-1
CAISGGGLAGGLSYNEQFF
TGTGCCATCAGTGGAGGAGGACTAGCGGGGGGGCTCTCCTACAATGAGCAGTTCTTC
>TRBV7-8|few|TRBD2|TRBJ2-5
CASSFSRRLAGGQETQYF
TGTGCCAGCAGCTTCTCGCGCAGACTAGCGGGGGGGCAGGAGACCCAGTACTTC
>TRBV7-2|.|.|TRBJ1-5
CASSLIVGDQPQHF
TGTGCCAGCAGCTTAATAGTTGGAGATCAGCCCCAGCATTTT
>TRBV19|.|.|TRBJ1-5
CASSILASNQPQHF
TGTGCCAGTAGTATTTTGGCTAGCAATCAGCCCCAGCATTTT
>TRBV5-4|.|.|TRBJ2-5
CASSGVQETQYF
TGTGCCAGCAGCGGGGTCCAAGAGACCCAGTACTTC
>TRBV11-2|few|.|TRBJ1-1
CASSLGVSRNTEAFF
TGTGCCAGCAGCTTAGGGGTCAGTCGGAACACTGAAGCTTTCTTT
>TRBV30|.|TRBD1|TRBJ1-1
CAWTTGGRSAFF
TGTGCCTGGACGACAGGGGGCAGGTCAGCTTTCTTT
>TRBV5-6|.|.|TRBJ2-5
CASSLRETQYF
TGTGCCAGCAGCTTGAGGGAGACCCAGTACTTC
>TRBV5-4|.|TRBD2|TRBJ2-3
CASSPGEGRGDTQYF
TGTGCCAGCAGCCCCGGGGAGGGTCGGGGCGATACGCAGTATTTT
>TRBV19|.|.|TRBJ1-2
CASSYGARGYTF
TGTGCCAGTAGTTACGGGGCCCGGGGCTACACCTTC
>TRBV9|.|TRBD1|TRBJ1-2
CASSTQQGVFGYTF
TGTGCCAGCAGCACCCAACAGGGGGTGTTTGGCTACACCTTC
>TRBV19|.|TRBD1|TRBJ1-1
CASSTGGLTEAFF
TGTGCCAGTAGTACAGGGGGCTTAACTGAAGCTTTCTTT
>TRBV7-2|.|.|TRBJ1-1
CASSWGHLNTEAFF
TGTGCCAGCAGCTGGGGACATCTAAACACTGAAGCTTTCTTT
>TRBV5-1|.|.|TRBJ1-2
CASSPSAPYGYTF
TGCGCCAGCAGCCCATCAGCGCCATATGGCTACACCTTC
>TRBV7-3|.|TRBD1|TRBJ2-1
CASSLIGQGAGEQFF
TGTGCCAGCAGCTTAATAGGACAGGGGGCAGGGGAGCAGTTCTTC
>TRBV27|.|TRBD1|TRBJ1-4
CASSKLGQQNEKLFF
TGTGCCAGCAGCAAGCTGGGACAGCAAAATGAAAAACTGTTTTTT
>TRBV2|.|.|TRBJ1-2
CASSEAANYGYTF
TGTGCCAGCAGTGAAGCAGCTAACTATGGCTACACCTTC
>TRBV7-8|.|.|TRBJ2-3
CASSLGVDYAATPTDTQYF
TGTGCCAGCAGCCTGGGGGTCGATTACGCCGCCACCCCCACAGATACGCAGTATTTT
>TRBV11-3|.|.|TRBJ2-7
CASSSDSHEQYF
TGTGCCAGCAGCTCAGACAGTCACGAGCAGTACTTC
>TRBV4-2|.|.|TRBJ2-7
CASSQAGGPSYEQYF
TGTGCCAGCAGCCAAGCCGGCGGGCCCTCCTACGAGCAGTACTTC
>TRBV4-1|few|TRBD2|TRBJ2-7
CASSQGTSGRSSSYEQYF
TGCGCCAGCAGCCAAGGGACTAGCGGGAGGTCGAGCTCCTACGAGCAGTACTTC
>TRBV6-1|.|.|TRBJ1-2
CASTWEVQQMYGYTF
TGTGCCAGCACTTGGGAAGTCCAGCAGATGTATGGCTACACCTTC
>TRBV5-1|.|.|TRBJ1-1
CASSSTMNTEAFF
TGCGCCAGCAGCAGTACCATGAACACTGAAGCTTTCTTT
>TRBV13|.|.|TRBJ1-2
CASSLIGGRGYTF
TGTGCCAGCAGCTTAATTGGGGGTAGGGGCTACACCTTC
>TRBV6-1|.|TRBD1|TRBJ2-7
CASKEQGIFYEQYF
TGTGCCAGCAAGGAACAGGGGATTTTCTACGAGCAGTACTTC
>TRBV11-1|.|.|TRBJ2-2
CASSLRQANTGELFF
TGTGCCAGCAGCTTACGGCAGGCGAACACCGGGGAGCTGTTTTTT
>TRBV13|.|TRBD1|TRBJ2-7
CASSSGTAYEQYF
TGTGCCAGCAGCTCCGGGACAGCCTACGAGCAGTACTTC
>TRBV25-1|.|.|TRBJ2-5
CASSRSGADSETQYF
TGTGCCAGCAGTCGGTCAGGGGCCGATTCGGAGACCCAGTACTTC
>TRBV30|.|TRBD1|TRBJ2-7
CAWGGQGNTYEQYF
TGTGCCTGGGGGGGACAGGGAAACACCTACGAGCAGTACTTC
>TRBV6-1|.|.|TRBJ2-7
CASRHGPNYEQYF
TGTGCCAGCAGGCACGGACCGAACTACGAGCAGTACTTC
>TRBV5-1|.|.|TRBJ1-2
CASTMGPQANYGYTF
TGCGCCAGCACCATGGGACCTCAAGCTAACTATGGCTACACCTTC
>TRBV28|.|TRBD2|TRBJ2-7
CASSLVTSGREYEQYF
TGTGCCAGCAGTTTAGTAACTAGCGGGAGGGAATACGAGCAGTACTTC
>TRBV5-1|.|TRBD1|TRBJ1-3
CASSPTTGGSGNTIYF
TGCGCCAGCAGTCCGACCACAGGGGGCTCTGGAAACACCATATATTTT
>TRBV18|.|.|TRBJ1-3
CASSPSAGGNTIYF
TGTGCCAGCTCACCGTCCGCGGGGGGAAACACCATATATTTT
>TRBV10-3|.|.|TRBJ2-5
CAISESNRKETQYF
TGTGCCATCAGTGAGTCGAACAGGAAAGAGACCCAGTACTTC
>TRBV11-2|.|.|TRBJ2-4
CASTGGVLKHSVLPHSQYF
.
>TRBV18|.|.|TRBJ2-7
CASSPLPAQSGTYEQYF
TGTGCCAGCTCACCACTACCCGCCCAAAGCGGAACCTACGAGCAGTACTTC
>TRBV5-5|once|TRBD1|TRBJ2-1
CASSLPYYSGTEIYNEQFF
TGTGCCAGCAGCTTGCCCTATTACTCCGGGACAGAAATCTACAATGAGCAGTTCTTC
>TRBV7-8|once|TRBD1|TRBJ1-5
CASSLPEWRDRAQPQHF
TGTGCCAGCAGCTTACCTGAATGGAGGGACAGGGCTCAGCCCCAGCATTTT
>TRBV6-5|.|.|TRBJ2-7
CASSYSKGIPIYEQYF
TGTGCCAGCAGTTACTCAAAGGGAATACCCATCTACGAGCAGTACTTC
>TRBV27|.|.|TRBJ2-1
CASSPGLGYNEQFF
TGTGCCAGCAGCCCGGGACTGGGGTACAATGAGCAGTTCTTC
>TRBV11-2|.|TRBD1|TRBJ1-2
CASSYDSTGGAVGGYTF
TGTGCCAGCAGTTACGACTCGACAGGGGGCGCGGTGGGTGGCTACACCTTC
>TRBV7-9|.|TRBD2|TRBJ2-2
CASSPGIAGTGELFF
TGTGCCAGCAGCCCAGGGATAGCGGGGACCGGGGAGCTGTTTTTT
>TRBV5-1|.|.|TRBJ2-7
CASSSGPYEQYF
TGCGCCAGCAGCTCCGGGCCGTACGAGCAGTACTTC
>TRBV7-9|.|.|TRBJ2-1
CASSPPGPYEQFF
TGTGCCAGCAGCCCCCCGGGCCCCTATGAGCAGTTCTTC
>TRBV4-1|.|.|TRBJ2-1
CASRPDSSLYNEQFF
TGCGCCAGCAGGCCGGACAGCAGCCTATACAATGAGCAGTTCTTC
>TRBV5-1|.|.|TRBJ1-2
CASSLRDLAYGYTF
TGCGCCAGCAGCCTCAGGGATTTAGCCTATGGCTACACCTTC
>TRBV5-6|once|.|TRBJ1-5
CASSLAEGGRQPQHF
TGTGCCAGCAGCTTGGCCGAAGGGGGAAGGCAGCCCCAGCATTTT